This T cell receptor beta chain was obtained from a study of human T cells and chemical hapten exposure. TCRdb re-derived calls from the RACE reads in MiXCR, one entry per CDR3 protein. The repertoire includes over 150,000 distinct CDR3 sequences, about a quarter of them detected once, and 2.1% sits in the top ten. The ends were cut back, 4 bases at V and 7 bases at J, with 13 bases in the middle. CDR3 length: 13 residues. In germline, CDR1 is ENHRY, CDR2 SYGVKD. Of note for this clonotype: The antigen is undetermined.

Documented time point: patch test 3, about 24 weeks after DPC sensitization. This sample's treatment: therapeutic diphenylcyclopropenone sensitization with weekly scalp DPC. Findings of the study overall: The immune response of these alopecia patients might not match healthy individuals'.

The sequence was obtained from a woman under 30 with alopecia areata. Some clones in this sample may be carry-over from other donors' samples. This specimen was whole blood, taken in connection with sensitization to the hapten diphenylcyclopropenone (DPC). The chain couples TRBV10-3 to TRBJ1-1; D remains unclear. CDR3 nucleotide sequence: TGTGCCATCAGTGCCACCGCAAAGGATGAAGCTTTCTTT. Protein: CAISATAKDEAFF.